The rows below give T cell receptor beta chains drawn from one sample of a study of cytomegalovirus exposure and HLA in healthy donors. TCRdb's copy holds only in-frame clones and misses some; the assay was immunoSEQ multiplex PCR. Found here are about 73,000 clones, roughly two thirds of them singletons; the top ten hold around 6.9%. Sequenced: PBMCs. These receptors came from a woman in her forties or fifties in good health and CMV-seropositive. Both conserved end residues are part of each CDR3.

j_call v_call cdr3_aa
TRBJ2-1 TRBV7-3 CASSPLGGEQFF
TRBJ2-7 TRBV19 CATSSGGEQYF
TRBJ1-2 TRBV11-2 CASSFGLTYGYTF
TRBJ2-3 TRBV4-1 CASSPSFHRGTDTQYF
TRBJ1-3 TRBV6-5 CASTPTAFSGNTIYF
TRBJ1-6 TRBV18 CASSGLAGVNSPLHF
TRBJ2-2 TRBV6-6 CASSYSMAEATGELFF
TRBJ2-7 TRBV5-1 CAARGVEGRQYF
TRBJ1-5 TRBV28 CASSRSPGPQHF
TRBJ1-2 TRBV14 CASGDHYGYTF
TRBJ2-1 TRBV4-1 CASSQGLTRQVRNEQFF
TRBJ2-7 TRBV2 CASSQTRNYEQYF
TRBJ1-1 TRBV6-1 CARRVPNTEAFF
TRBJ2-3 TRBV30 CAWSVDRGADTQYF
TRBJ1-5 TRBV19 CASTPEGASNQPQHF
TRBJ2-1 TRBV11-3 CASSLLQGSGGQFF
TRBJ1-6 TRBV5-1 CASSEQNSPLHF
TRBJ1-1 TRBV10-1 CARRNTEAFF
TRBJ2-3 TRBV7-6 CASSTPGQKTDTQYF
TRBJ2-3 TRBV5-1 CASSFTWTDRAGDTQYF
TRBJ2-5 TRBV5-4 CASSSIQETQYF
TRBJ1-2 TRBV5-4 CASSLWQLNYGYTF
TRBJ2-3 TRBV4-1 CASSRDEDTQYF
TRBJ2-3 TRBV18 CASSLGLAGADTQYF
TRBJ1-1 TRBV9 CASSVAGLNTEAFF
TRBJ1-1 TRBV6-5 CASSITGTEAFF
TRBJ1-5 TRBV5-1 CASSLAVDQPQHF
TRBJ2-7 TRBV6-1 CASRQTRDYEQYF
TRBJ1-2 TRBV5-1 CASSPRGRDGYTF
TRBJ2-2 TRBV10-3 CAIRTMSRDRGLANTGELFF
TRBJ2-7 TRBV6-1 CASTGTGMNEQYF
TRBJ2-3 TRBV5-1 CASSLSQGGADTQYF
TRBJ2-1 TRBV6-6 CASSYSNTYNEQFF
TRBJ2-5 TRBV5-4 CASSLYLVEETQYF
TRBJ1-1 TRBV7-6 CASSLDRTNTEAFF
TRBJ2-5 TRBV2 CASSEAGSLSAETQYF
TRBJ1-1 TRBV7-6 CASSMGQLNTEAFF
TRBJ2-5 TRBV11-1 CASSLGGEREETQYF
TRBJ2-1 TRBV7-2 CASSYAGTREDEQFF
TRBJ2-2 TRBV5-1 CASSIKVNPLGGELFF
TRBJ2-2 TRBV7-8 CASSHDREVPNTGELFF
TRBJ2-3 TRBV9 CASSVGGAGGDTQYF
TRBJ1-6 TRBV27 CASSLRDRENSPLHF
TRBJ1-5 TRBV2 CATLDTEDQPQHF
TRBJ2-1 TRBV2 CASSDTGAQGNEQFF
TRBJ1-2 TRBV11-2 CASSFDSRQGTNYGYTF
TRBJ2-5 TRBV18 CASSLGEQETQYF
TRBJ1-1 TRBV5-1 CASSLERFDTEAFF
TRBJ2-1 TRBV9 CASSPTGDEQFF
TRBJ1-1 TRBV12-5 CASGFVRGQGVEAFF
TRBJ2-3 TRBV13 CASSSTRQGVTDTQYF
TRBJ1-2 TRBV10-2 CASSESGSGYTF
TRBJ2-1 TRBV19 CASSILTGTGSFYNEQFF